Below, 7 T cell receptor beta chains from the same sample are listed, as sequenced in a study of shared clonotypes between healthy human individuals. Measured with immunoSEQ multiplex PCR; TCRdb has only the in-frame clones, and not every one. Of about 110,000 clones in the sample, under 70% were seen once. The sample taken for sequencing was memory CD8+ T cells sorted from blood. Subset denoted: CD45RO+ cells pooled with CCR7-negative TemRA cells. The receptors here all came from a woman aged 25 to 39 in good health.

This rearrangement joins TRBV27 to TRBJ1-3; D gene unclear. This CDR3 has 14 residues. The germline CDR1 and CDR2 sequences are MNHEY and SMNVEV (reference sequence). Trimming left V 5 bases short and J 0 bases short, with 8 bases between. CDR3 in amino acids: CASSKGHSGNTIYF. The CDR3 bases are TGTGCCAGCAGTAAAGGGCACTCTGGAAACACCATATATTTT.

The chain has TRBV19 and TRBJ2-1; D may be TRBD1 or TRBD2 (5 bases each). V lost 3 bases and J lost 3, with 12 bases in between. Germline V gene lookup returns CDR1 LNHDA and CDR2 SQIVND (reference sequence). This CDR3 region has 15 residues. The CDR3 reads CASSMGVGDYNEQFF. The CDR3 DNA follows: TGTGCCAGTAGTATGGGGGTCGGGGACTACAATGAGCAGTTCTTC.

There are a few counts of this clone. The chain combines TRBV11-2 with TRBJ1-2; D is unresolved. Between the trimmed V and J ends, which lost 3 bases and 3 bases, there was a span of 8 bases. The CDR3 has 13 residues. CDR1 SGHAT and CDR2 FQNNGV come from the germline V gene. CDR3 nucleotide sequence: TGTGCCAGCAGCTTTGCCGGGGACTATGGCTACACCTTC. Its protein product is CASSFAGDYGYTF.

The chain carries TRBV9 and TRBJ2-1, with TRBD1 matching over 8 bases. The CDR3 has 15 residues. With V trimmed by 4 bases and J by 3 bases, 6 bases remained unmatched. Germline CDR1 and CDR2: SGDLS and YYNGEE. The CDR3 here is CASSPRDRIYNEQFF. The CDR3 nucleotides are TGTGCCAGCAGCCCACGGGACAGGATCTACAATGAGCAGTTCTTC.

There are many counts of this clone. The chain joins TRBV28 to TRBJ2-1, with 7 bases matching TRBD1. V was clipped by 5 bases and J by 4 bases; unmatched bases: 8. Germline CDR1 MDHEN, CDR2 SYDVKM. The CDR3 contains 15 residues. This chain's CDR3 is CASSPPRDSYNEQFF. In nucleotides, the CDR3 is TGTGCCAGCAGTCCCCCCAGGGACAGTTACAATGAGCAGTTCTTC.

This clone has a handful of counts. The CDR3 sequence is CASSFYLADSYEQYF. The CDR3 DNA sequence: TGTGCCAGCAGCTTTTACCTCGCGGATTCCTACGAGCAGTACTTC. The chain recombines TRBV7-2 with TRBJ2-7; D call uncertain. CDR3 length: 15 residues. Looked up from germline, CDR1 is SGHTA and CDR2 is FQGNSA. V was trimmed by 3 bases and J by 1 base, leaving 13 bases between them.

By sample share, this clone is medium-sized. The chain carries TRBV7-9 and TRBJ2-5; D is perhaps TRBD2 (6 bases). This CDR3 spans 12 amino acids. Germline CDR1 and CDR2: SEHNR and FQNEAQ (reference sequence). The ends were cut back, 5 bases at V and 9 bases at J, with 13 bases in the middle. The CDR3 reads CASSTPGEAQYF. As DNA, the CDR3 is TGTGCCAGCAGCACCCCGGGGGAGGCCCAGTACTTC.